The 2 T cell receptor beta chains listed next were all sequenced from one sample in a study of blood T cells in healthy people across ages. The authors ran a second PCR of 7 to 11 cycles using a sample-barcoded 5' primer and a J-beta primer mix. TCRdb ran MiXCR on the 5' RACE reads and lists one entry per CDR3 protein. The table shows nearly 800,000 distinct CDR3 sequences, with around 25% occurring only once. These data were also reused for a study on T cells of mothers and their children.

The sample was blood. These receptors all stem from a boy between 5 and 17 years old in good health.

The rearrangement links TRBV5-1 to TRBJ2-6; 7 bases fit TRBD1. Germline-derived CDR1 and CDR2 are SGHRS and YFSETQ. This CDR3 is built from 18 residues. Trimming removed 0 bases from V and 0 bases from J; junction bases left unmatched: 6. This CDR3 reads CASSLGTGAFSGANVLTF. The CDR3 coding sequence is TGCGCCAGCAGCTTGGGGACAGGAGCCTTCTCTGGGGCCAACGTCCTGACTTTC.

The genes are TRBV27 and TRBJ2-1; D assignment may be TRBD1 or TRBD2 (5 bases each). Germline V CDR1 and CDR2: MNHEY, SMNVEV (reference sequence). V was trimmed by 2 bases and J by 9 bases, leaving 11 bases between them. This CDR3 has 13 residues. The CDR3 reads CASSLPGGAEQFF. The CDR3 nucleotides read TGTGCCAGCAGTTTACCTGGGGGTGCTGAGCAGTTCTTC.